One sample yielded the 30 T cell receptor beta chains listed below, sequenced in a study of blood T cell repertoires in COVID-19. TCRdb's table, derived via immunoSEQ multiplex PCR, lists solely in-frame clones and lacks some. The sample lists roughly 200,000 clones, 85% to 90% seen once, with around 4% in the top ten. The sequenced material came from PBMCs or T cells enriched from blood (not recorded which). The origin of the receptors is a woman in her twenties or thirties with acute COVID-19.

The chain uses TRBV29-1 and TRBJ1-2; perhaps TRBD1 as D (5 bases). The CDR3 sequence is 13 residues long. Between the trimmed V and J ends, which lost 0 bases and 9 bases, there was a span of 14 bases. Per germline, CDR1 SQVTM and CDR2 ANQGSEA. This CDR3 reads CSVEDLTGDCYTF. The CDR3 DNA reads as TGCAGCGTTGAAGATCTGACGGGGGATTGCTACACCTTC.

The chain couples TRBV19 to TRBJ1-2; 7 bases are shared with TRBD1. V was pared by 3 bases and J by 2 bases, with 12 bases of the junction left unmatched. The CDR3 extends over 17 amino acids. In germline, CDR1 is LNHDA, CDR2 SQIVND (reference sequence). CDR3 amino acids: CASSMIPGQVVNYGYTF. CDR3 nucleotide sequence: TGTGCCAGTAGTATGATTCCCGGACAGGTGGTGAACTATGGCTACACCTTC. Based on the CDR3 plus reference TRBV19 and TRBJ1-2, the full variable domain is DGGITQSPKYLFRKEGQNVTLSCEQNLNHDAMYWYRQDPGQGLRLIYYSQIVNDFQKGDIAEGYSVSREKKESFPLTVTSAQKNPTAFYLCASSMIPGQVVNYGYTFGSGTRLTVV.

The CDR3 DNA reads TGTGCCAGCACTGGACAGGGTAGTAACTATGGCTACACCTTC. Amino acids: CASTGQGSNYGYTF. V is TRBV9 and J is TRBJ1-2; TRBD1 matches at 8 bases. The V gene end was trimmed by 6 bases and the J gene end by 1 base; junction bases not matched to a gene: 5. Germline CDR1 and CDR2: SGDLS and YYNGEE. The CDR3 spans 14 residues. Complete variable domain (other parts from reference TRBV9 and TRBJ1-2): DSGVTQTPKHLITATGQRVTLRCSPRSGDLSVYWYQQSLDQGLQFLIQYYNGEERAKGNILERFSAQQFPDLHSELNLSSLELGDSALYFCASTGQGSNYGYTFGSGTRLTVV.

The chain couples TRBV5-6 to TRBJ2-7; 9 bases agree with TRBD1. Germline loops: CDR1 SGHDT, CDR2 YYEEEE. The CDR3 is made up of 16 amino acids. Trimming removed 1 base from V and 3 bases from J; junction bases left unmatched: 8. The CDR3 DNA reads as TGTGCCAGCAGCTTGCGGGGGACAGGGCTTTTCTACGAGCAGTACTTC. Translation: CASSLRGTGLFYEQYF.

The sample holds a few counts of this clone. The rearrangement joins TRBV3-1 (or the pseudogene TRBV3-2) to TRBJ2-7; D is undetermined. This CDR3 region has 13 residues. V shed 6 bases and J shed 0 bases, with 9 bases lying between them. The V gene's germline CDR1 is LGHDT and CDR2 YNNKEL (reference sequence). CDR3 nucleotide sequence: TGTGCCAGCAGTCCCGACTTCTCCTACGAGCAGTACTTC. Its translation: CASSPDFSYEQYF.

This chain joins TRBV15 and TRBJ1-2; possible D gene TRBD1, 6 bases. This CDR3 has 15 amino acids. The germline V gene has CDR1 LNHNV and CDR2 YYDKDF (reference sequence). The ends were cut back, 3 bases at V and 0 bases at J, with 11 bases in the middle. CDR3 coding DNA: TGTGCCACCAGCAGTCAGAGGACAGCTAACTATGGCTACACCTTC. Translation gives CATSSQRTANYGYTF.

This chain connects TRBV13 to TRBJ1-5; perhaps TRBD1 as D (5 bases). V lost 3 bases, J lost 5 bases, and 26 bases lay in between. Germline loops: CDR1 PRHDT, CDR2 FYEKMQ (reference sequence). CDR3 length: 19 residues. The CDR3 DNA is TGTGCCAGCAGCTTCGGGGGGGTACTAACAGAGAAGGGCGATCAGCCCCAGCATTTT. It encodes CASSFGGVLTEKGDQPQHF.

The CDR3 region has the DNA TGTGCCAGCAGACCAACACAGGGGGGGTGGCAGCCCCAGCATTTT. It specifies CASRPTQGGWQPQHF. This chain links TRBV28 with TRBJ1-5; 8 positions match TRBD1. Per the germline V gene, CDR1 is MDHEN and CDR2 is SYDVKM. J was trimmed by 7 bases and V by 6 bases; bases with no gene match: 11. This CDR3 region has 15 residues. Combining the CDR3 with reference TRBV28 and TRBJ1-5 gives the whole variable domain DVKVTQSSRYLVKRTGEKVFLECVQDMDHENMFWYRQDPGLGLRLIYFSYDVKMKEKGDIPEGYSVSREKKERFSLILESASTNQTSMYLCASRPTQGGWQPQHFGDGTRLSIL.

The chain combines TRBV19 with TRBJ2-1, with 10 bases lining up with TRBD2. Germline V CDR1 and CDR2: LNHDA, SQIVND (reference sequence). With 2 bases clipped from V and 7 bases from J, the junction kept 5 bases outside the gene matches. This CDR3 region has 15 residues. The chain's CDR3 is CASSIRLAGANEQFF. The CDR3 nucleotides are TGTGCCAGTAGTATACGGCTAGCGGGGGCAAATGAGCAGTTCTTC. The variable domain in full, with the rest retrieved from reference TRBV19 and TRBJ2-1, is DGGITQSPKYLFRKEGQNVTLSCEQNLNHDAMYWYRQDPGQGLRLIYYSQIVNDFQKGDIAEGYSVSREKKESFPLTVTSAQKNPTAFYLCASSIRLAGANEQFFGPGTRLTVL.

The chain links TRBV7-7 to TRBJ2-1; possibly TRBD1 for D (6 bases). Per the germline V gene, CDR1 is SSHAT and CDR2 is FNYEAQ (reference sequence). Deletions cut 2 bases from V and 3 bases from J, with 14 bases between. There are 16 residues in the CDR3. CDR3 sequence: CASSLTVRGNYNEQFF. CDR3 sequence (DNA): TGTGCCAGCAGCTTAACGGTCAGGGGAAACTACAATGAGCAGTTCTTC.

This chain uses TRBV27 with TRBJ2-7, with TRBD1 matching over 10 bases. Germline values: CDR1 MNHEY, CDR2 SMNVEV (reference sequence). The CDR3 runs 16 residues. The V segment lost 5 bases and the J segment 0 bases; nucleotides outside the gene matches: 7. The CDR3 nucleotides read TGTGCCAGCAGTACCTGGACAGGGGGGAGCTCCTACGAGCAGTACTTC. This encodes CASSTWTGGSSYEQYF.

The rearrangement links TRBV7-8 to TRBJ1-5, with 9 bases lining up with TRBD1. From germline, CDR1 is SGHVS and CDR2 FQNEAQ. The ends lost 3 bases at V and 6 bases at J; junction bases unmatched: 9. The CDR3 loop spans 16 amino acids. CDR3 amino acids: CASSLAGTGFGQPQHF. The DNA for the CDR3 is TGTGCCAGCAGCTTGGCCGGGACAGGGTTCGGTCAGCCCCAGCATTTT. Combining the CDR3 with reference TRBV7-8 and TRBJ1-5 gives the whole variable domain GAGVSQSPRYKVAKRGQDVALRCDPISGHVSLFWYQQALGQGPEFLTYFQNEAQLDKSGLPSDRFFAERPEGSVSTLKIQRTQQEDSAVYLCASSLAGTGFGQPQHFGDGTRLSIL.

This rearrangement joins TRBV4-3 to TRBJ1-4; D may be TRBD1 (6 bases). The CDR3 loop spans 15 amino acids. CDR1 and CDR2 (germline): LGHNA, YSLEER. V was pared by 2 bases and J by 0 bases, with 7 bases between. The CDR3 region is CASSQRTATNEKLFF. DNA of the CDR3: TGCGCCAGCAGCCAAAGGACAGCAACTAATGAAAAACTGTTTTTT.

The genes are TRBV11-2 and TRBJ1-4; 8 bases fit TRBD1. J lost 5 bases, V lost 4 bases, and 3 bases had no gene match. The CDR3 is made up of 14 amino acids. Germline CDR1 and CDR2: SGHAT and FQNNGV. CDR3 sequence (DNA): TGTGCCAGCAGCTCAGGACAGGGAAATGAAAAACTGTTTTTT. It yields the protein CASSSGQGNEKLFF.

In this sample, this clone turned up once. This chain connects TRBV6-1 to TRBJ1-2; possibly TRBD1 for D (5 bases). V dropped 3 bases and J dropped 4 bases, with 12 bases sitting between them. Germline CDR1 is MNHNS and CDR2 is SASEGT. The CDR3 is made up of 14 amino acids. The CDR3 region has the DNA TGTGCCAGCAGTGATTCGGGGGACCGCTATGGCTACACCTTC. As protein: CASSDSGDRYGYTF.

This sequence joins TRBV7-9 and TRBJ1-4, with D unclear. CDR3 length: 14 residues. Looked up from germline, CDR1 is SEHNR and CDR2 is FQNEAQ (reference sequence). The V and J ends lost 8 bases and 7 bases respectively, with 17 bases between them. The CDR3 coding sequence is TGTGCCAGCTCAGAGGACCGGGAGGGTGAAAAACTGTTTTTT. Translation: CASSEDREGEKLFF.

This clone came up once. The genes are TRBV4-1 and TRBJ1-1; D might be TRBD1 (6 bases). The germline V gene has CDR1 MGHRA and CDR2 YSYEKL. V was clipped by 1 base and J by 7 bases, with 10 bases between them. This CDR3 region has 13 residues. CDR3 loop: CASSQGSGVEAFF. The CDR3 coding sequence is TGCGCCAGCAGCCAAGGCTCAGGGGTTGAAGCTTTCTTT.

This chain uses TRBV30 with TRBJ1-1; D is perhaps TRBD1 (5 bases). V lost 2 bases to trimming and J lost 5 bases, with 15 bases between them. Germline CDR1 and CDR2: GTSNPN and SVGIG (reference sequence). The CDR3 is made up of 14 amino acids. The chain's CDR3 is CAWSSTGGITEAFF. CDR3 nucleotide sequence: TGTGCCTGGAGTTCCACTGGGGGGATAACTGAAGCTTTCTTT. The variable domain in full, completed from reference TRBV30 and TRBJ1-1, reads SQTIHQWPATLVQPVGSPLSLECTVEGTSNPNLYWYRQAAGRGLQLLFYSVGIGQISSEVPQNLSASRPQDRQFILSSKKLLLSDSGFYLCAWSSTGGITEAFFGQGTRLTVV.

The V call is TRBV5-8, the J call TRBJ2-2; D might be TRBD1 (6 bases). From germline, CDR1 is SGHTS and CDR2 YDEGEE. The V and J ends lost 5 bases and 1 base respectively, with 15 bases between them. The CDR3 covers 16 residues. CDR3 nucleotide sequence: TGTGCCAGCAGGAAGCGAACAGGGAAGAACACCGGGGAGCTGTTTTTT. Translation: CASRKRTGKNTGELFF.

This clone was recorded at least ten times. CDR3: CASSLGQGGNTIYF. The DNA for the CDR3 is TGTGCCAGCAGTTTAGGACAGGGTGGAAACACCATATATTTT. This chain connects TRBV6-6 to TRBJ1-3, with 8 bases fitting TRBD1. The CDR3 is 14 residues long. Trimming took 4 bases from V and 3 from J; bases not matched to a gene: 2. Germline V lookup: CDR1 MNHNY, CDR2 SVGAGI (reference sequence).

The rearrangement links TRBV10-3 to TRBJ2-1, with D possibly being TRBD2 (5 bases). V was cut by 10 bases and J by 1 base, with 23 bases left in between. In germline, CDR1 is ENHRY, CDR2 SYGVKD. This CDR3 contains 17 residues. CDR3 protein: CATAPQDGVKSYNEQFF. CDR3 coding DNA: TGTGCCACGGCCCCCCAAGACGGGGTAAAGTCCTACAATGAGCAGTTCTTC.

DNA of the CDR3: TGTGCCAGCAGTCATCAGGGCCACGAGCAGTACTTC. It specifies CASSHQGHEQYF. The V and J genes are TRBV6-2 or TRBV6-3 and TRBJ2-7; possibly TRBD1 for D (5 bases). The V gene's germline CDR1 is MNHEY and CDR2 SVGEGT. This CDR3 has 12 amino acids. Trimming pared 5 bases from V and 5 bases from J, leaving 10 bases between.

V is TRBV30 and J is TRBJ1-3, with D uncertain. This CDR3 has 14 residues. V lost 2 bases and J 0 bases, leaving 8 bases between the germline ends. Germline values: CDR1 GTSNPN, CDR2 SVGIG (reference sequence). CDR3 protein: CAWSRDVSGNTIYF. The CDR3 DNA follows: TGTGCCTGGAGTCGGGATGTCTCTGGAAACACCATATATTTT.

The chain carries TRBV5-1 and TRBJ2-7; 7 nucleotides align to TRBD1. The CDR3 has 14 residues. V shed 4 bases, J shed 3 bases, and the junction held 7 bases outside the gene matches. From germline, CDR1 is SGHRS and CDR2 YFSETQ. The CDR3 region is CASSGTVDIYEQYF. CDR3 DNA: TGCGCCAGCAGCGGGACAGTGGATATCTACGAGCAGTACTTC. Full variable domain (outside the CDR3, taken from reference TRBV5-1 and TRBJ2-7): KAGVTQTPRYLIKTRGQQVTLSCSPISGHRSVSWYQQTPGQGLQFLFEYFSETQRNKGNFPGRFSGRQFSNSRSEMNVSTLELGDSALYLCASSGTVDIYEQYFGPGTRLTVT.

The J gene is TRBJ2-3, the V gene TRBV6-4; D gene unclear. Germline V gene data show CDR1 as MRHNA and CDR2 as SNTAGT. Trimming pared 2 bases from V and 6 bases from J, leaving 12 bases between. CDR3 size: 14 residues. CDR3 in DNA: TGTGCCAGCAGTGACGCGAACCCGATGGATACGCAGTATTTT. Amino acid sequence: CASSDANPMDTQYF.

This clone was observed once. The V gene is TRBV24-1, the J gene TRBJ2-5; perhaps TRBD1 as D (6 bases). The CDR3 runs 13 residues. Germline V gene sequence: CDR1 KGHDR, CDR2 SFDVKD. Trimming left V 9 bases short and J 4 bases short, with 14 bases between. CDR3 sequence (DNA): TGTGCCACCGGAAATACAGGGCTAGAGACCCAGTACTTC. Its protein is CATGNTGLETQYF.

The chain is built from TRBV6-6 and TRBJ1-5, with D possibly being TRBD1 (5 bases). V was cut by 1 base and J by 0 bases, with 10 bases left in between. Germline-derived CDR1 and CDR2 are MNHNY and SVGAGI (reference sequence). The CDR3 loop spans 16 amino acids. Here the CDR3 DNA reads TGTGCCAGCAGTTACTTGGTGACAGATAGCAATCAGCCCCAGCATTTT. As protein: CASSYLVTDSNQPQHF.

This clone has only a few counts. The V call is TRBV6-5, the J call TRBJ2-7; tentative D call: TRBD2 (5 bases). Germline loops: CDR1 MNHEY, CDR2 SVGAGI. The V end lost 1 base, the J end lost 0 bases, and 10 bases lay between the germline ends. The CDR3 totals 15 residues. The CDR3 spells CASSYLSGSSYEQYF. The CDR3, as DNA: TGTGCCAGCAGTTACTTGTCGGGGAGCTCCTACGAGCAGTACTTC.

The CDR3 coding sequence is TGCGCCAGCAGCCAAGATTTTCCCTCCGGACAGACCACCGGGGAGCTGTTTTTT. It codes for CASSQDFPSGQTTGELFF. The chain carries TRBV4-1 and TRBJ2-2; possibly TRBD1 for D (6 bases). The germline CDR1 and CDR2 sequences are MGHRA and YSYEKL. V gave up 0 bases and J gave up 4 bases, with 18 bases separating them. The CDR3 is 18 residues long.

J is TRBJ1-1 and V is TRBV7-9; D gene unclear. Germline CDR1 reads SEHNR; CDR2 reads FQNEAQ (reference sequence). This CDR3 region has 13 residues. Trimming pared 4 bases from V and 3 bases from J, leaving 9 bases between. CDR3 sequence reads: CASSSPRDTEAFF. As DNA, the CDR3 is TGTGCCAGCAGCTCCCCCCGCGACACTGAAGCTTTCTTT.